The 13 T cell receptor beta chains listed next were all sequenced from one sample in a study of cytomegalovirus exposure and HLA in healthy donors. Both 60 Vbeta primers and 13 Jbeta primers went into the PCR. Assay: immunoSEQ multiplex PCR; the TCRdb copy retains only in-frame clones and omits some. The sample holds approximately 70,000 clones; around 74% are singletons and the top ten take approximately 10%. The sequenced sample was PBMCs. These receptors all come from a human donor in good health.

In DNA, the CDR3 is TGCAGCTTCGGAGTGAACACTGAAGCTTTCTTT. Protein: CSFGVNTEAFF. This sequence joins TRBV20-1 and TRBJ1-1; D is undetermined. Looked up from germline, CDR1 is DFQATT and CDR2 is SNEGSKA (reference sequence). There are 11 residues in the CDR3.

V gene TRBV4-1 combines with J gene TRBJ2-5, with 8 bases identical to TRBD2. CDR3 length equals 14 residues. Germline V CDR1 and CDR2: MGHRA, YSYEKL. The junction had 5 bases not matched to a gene; V was cut back by 4 bases and J by 4 bases. CDR3 loop: CASSRAGEGETQYF. In DNA form, the CDR3 reads TGCGCCAGCAGCCGAGCGGGAGAGGGAGAGACCCAGTACTTC.

The CDR3 sequence: CASKRGTNTEAFF. The CDR3 nucleotides are TGTGCCAGTAAAAGGGGGACGAACACTGAAGCTTTCTTT. The rearrangement joins TRBV6-5 to TRBJ1-1, with a tentative D call TRBD1 (6 bases). CDR3 length: 13 residues. The V gene lost 9 bases and the J gene lost 1 base, with 12 bases spanning the gap. Looked up from germline, CDR1 is MNHEY and CDR2 is SVGAGI.

The chain joins TRBV11-2 to TRBJ1-2, with 8 bases that match TRBD1. Germline CDR1 SGHAT, CDR2 FQNNGV. J lost 6 bases, V lost 6 bases, and 9 bases had no gene match. There are 14 residues in the CDR3. This CDR3 is CASRKDRGRDGYTF. The CDR3 coding sequence is TGTGCCAGCAGAAAAGACAGGGGTAGAGATGGCTACACCTTC. The whole variable domain, remainder taken from reference TRBV11-2 and TRBJ1-2, is EAGVAQSPRYKIIEKRQSVAFWCNPISGHATLYWYQQILGQGPKLLIQFQNNGVVDDSQLPKDRFSAERLKGVDSTLKIQPAKLEDSAVYLCASRKDRGRDGYTFGSGTRLTVV.

The chain employs TRBV6-6 and TRBJ1-1, with unresolved D. From germline, CDR1 is MNHNY and CDR2 SVGAGI (reference sequence). This CDR3 region has 15 residues. V was shortened by 2 bases and J by 2 bases, with 12 bases between the two germline ends. The CDR3 nucleotides read TGTGCCAGCAGTTACCGGTCAGGACTTAACACTGAAGCTTTCTTT. The encoded protein is CASSYRSGLNTEAFF.

The chain has TRBV7-3 and TRBJ2-3; tentative D call: TRBD2 (6 bases). The CDR3 covers 14 residues. CDR1 is SGHTA and CDR2 is FQGTGA in the germline V gene. The V gene lost 3 bases and the J gene lost 0 bases, with 7 bases spanning the gap. The CDR3 here is CASSFSGSTDTQYF. CDR3 sequence (DNA): TGTGCCAGCAGCTTTAGCGGCAGCACAGATACGCAGTATTTT.

The chain employs TRBV11-2 and TRBJ2-7; TRBD1 matches at 8 bases. Per germline, CDR1 SGHAT and CDR2 FQNNGV. V shed 5 bases and J 6 bases; nucleotides not matched to a gene: 9. The CDR3 runs 14 residues. CDR3 residues: CASSQTGVPREQYF. CDR3 sequence (DNA): TGTGCCAGCAGCCAGACAGGGGTACCCCGCGAGCAGTACTTC.

V and J are TRBV7-2 and TRBJ2-7; a weak D match, TRBD2 (5 bases). V lost 3 bases and J 7 bases, leaving 13 bases between the germline ends. Germline V gene lookup returns CDR1 SGHTA and CDR2 FQGNSA. The CDR3 length is 13 residues. CDR3 bases: TGTGCCAGCAGCTTCCCGTCGCCGGGGGAGCAGTACTTC. Translating it yields CASSFPSPGEQYF.

The rearrangement links TRBV19 to TRBJ2-1, with 10 bases aligning to TRBD2. V dropped 1 base and J dropped 5; count of bases not matched to a gene: 2. The V gene's germline CDR1 is LNHDA and CDR2 SQIVND (reference sequence). CDR3 length: 15 residues. The CDR3 DNA reads as TGTGCCAGTAGTATAGTTACTAGCGGGAACAATGAGCAGTTCTTC. Encoded protein: CASSIVTSGNNEQFF.

The rearrangement joins TRBV5-1 to TRBJ2-4; 7 bases fit TRBD1. Losses at the gene ends were 0 bases for V and 6 bases for J; bases not matched to a gene: 9. The CDR3 totals 16 residues. Germline V lookup: CDR1 SGHRS, CDR2 YFSETQ. CDR3 sequence: CASSLAGTAKGNIQYF. For the CDR3, the DNA is TGCGCCAGCAGCTTGGCCGGGACAGCCAAGGGAAACATTCAGTACTTC.

The sample holds one count of this clone. The J gene is TRBJ1-1, the V gene TRBV6-5; 10 bases are shared with TRBD1. Germline trimming cut 0 bases from V and 2 bases from J; bases unmatched to any gene: 3. The CDR3 has 16 residues. Germline CDR1 MNHEY, CDR2 SVGAGI. In DNA form, the CDR3 reads TGTGCCAGCAGTTACTCGAAGACAGGGGGCAACACTGAAGCTTTCTTT. Translating it yields CASSYSKTGGNTEAFF.

This chain links TRBV6-5 with TRBJ1-1; unclear D gene. The CDR3 length is 13 residues. Between the trimmed V and J ends, which lost 0 bases and 6 bases, there was a span of 8 bases. Germline V gene sequence: CDR1 MNHEY, CDR2 SVGAGI. The CDR3 sequence: CASSYSGGSEAFF. The DNA of the CDR3 is TGTGCCAGCAGTTACTCGGGCGGGTCTGAAGCTTTCTTT.

The J gene is TRBJ1-1, the V gene TRBV13; D uncertain. Trimming left V 3 bases short and J 0 bases short, with 14 bases between. The CDR3 is 16 amino acids. Per the germline V gene, CDR1 is PRHDT and CDR2 is FYEKMQ (reference sequence). The CDR3 region is CASSFPSGTMNTEAFF. The CDR3 DNA reads TGTGCCAGCAGCTTCCCAAGCGGAACAATGAACACTGAAGCTTTCTTT.